The clone carrying this TCR beta chain was seen ten or more times. Its specificity is not known. This sample's TCRbeta library carried unique molecular identifier barcodes. One entry per CDR3 protein, called by TCRdb with MiXCR from the PCR reads. The sample records fewer than 700,000 distinct CDR3 sequences, 23% being singletons. These data are taken from a study of T-cell reconstitution after alpha-beta-depleted transplantation in children. The V gene lost 6 bases and the J gene lost 6 bases, with 13 bases spanning the gap. This CDR3 has 13 amino acids. Findings of the study overall: Alpha-beta T cells about two months after transplant reportedly derived from several hundred expanded graft clones.

The sequencing here drew on PBMCs, mostly from graft donor cells, taken 360 days after TCRalphabeta/CD19-depleted stem cell transplant. The TCR was taken from a boy under two years old who had a stem cell transplant for acute myeloid leukemia, so the T cells may come from the graft donor. The rearrangement joins TRBV12-3 or TRBV12-4 to TRBJ2-3, with D possibly being TRBD1 (5 bases). The CDR3 loop reads CASSLTVGDTQYF. The CDR3 nucleotides are TGTGCCAGCAGCCTGACAGTTGGGGATACGCAGTATTTT.